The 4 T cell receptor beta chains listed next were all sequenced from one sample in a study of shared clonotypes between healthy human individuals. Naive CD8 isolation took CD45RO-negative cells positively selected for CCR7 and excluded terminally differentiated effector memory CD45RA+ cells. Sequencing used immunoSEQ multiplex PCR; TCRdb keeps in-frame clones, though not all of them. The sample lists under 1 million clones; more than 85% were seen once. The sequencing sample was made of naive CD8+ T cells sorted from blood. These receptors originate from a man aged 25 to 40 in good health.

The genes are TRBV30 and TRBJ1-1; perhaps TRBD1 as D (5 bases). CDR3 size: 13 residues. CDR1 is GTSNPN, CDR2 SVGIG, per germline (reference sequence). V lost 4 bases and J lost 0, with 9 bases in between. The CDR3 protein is CAWNTGMNTEAFF. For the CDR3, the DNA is TGTGCCTGGAATACAGGCATGAACACTGAAGCTTTCTTT. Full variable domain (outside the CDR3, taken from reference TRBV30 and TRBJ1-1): SQTIHQWPATLVQPVGSPLSLECTVEGTSNPNLYWYRQAAGRGLQLLFYSVGIGQISSEVPQNLSASRPQDRQFILSSKKLLLSDSGFYLCAWNTGMNTEAFFGQGTRLTVV.

The CDR3 DNA reads TGCGCCAGCAGCCAAGAACAGGGGTCATTGGAAGATACGCAGTATTTT. Translating gives CASSQEQGSLEDTQYF. The V and J genes are TRBV4-1 and TRBJ2-3; TRBD1 matches 7 bases. Germline-derived CDR1 and CDR2 are MGHRA and YSYEKL. The CDR3 is made up of 16 amino acids. V shed 0 bases, J shed 5 bases, and the junction held 8 bases outside the gene matches.

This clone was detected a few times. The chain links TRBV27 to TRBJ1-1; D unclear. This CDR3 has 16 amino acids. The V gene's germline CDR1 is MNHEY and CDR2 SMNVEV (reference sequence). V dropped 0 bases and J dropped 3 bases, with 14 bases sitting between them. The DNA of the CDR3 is TGTGCCAGCAGTTTATCCCATTCACTCCGGGACACTGAAGCTTTCTTT. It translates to CASSLSHSLRDTEAFF.

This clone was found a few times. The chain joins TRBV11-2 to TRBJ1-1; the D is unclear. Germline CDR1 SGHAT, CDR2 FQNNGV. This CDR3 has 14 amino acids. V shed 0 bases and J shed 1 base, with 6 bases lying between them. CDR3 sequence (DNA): TGTGCCAGCAGCTTAGATAGCCAGAACACTGAAGCTTTCTTT. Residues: CASSLDSQNTEAFF.